A single sample gave rise to the 14 T cell receptor beta chains below, sequenced in a study of identical twins. MiXCR, run by TCRdb on the 5' RACE reads, gives a single entry per CDR3 protein. In the table there are over 500,000 distinct CDR3 sequences, roughly 21% of which are singletons. In addition, the sample was reused for a study of T cells expressing NK-cell markers.

The specimen was CD4+ T cells sorted from blood. All receptors come from a woman between 18 and 29 years old in good health.

This clonotype was found a few times. The rearrangement links TRBV12-3 or TRBV12-4 to TRBJ1-5; no reliable D call. V lost 2 bases and J 5 bases, leaving 7 bases between the germline ends. This CDR3 contains 13 residues. The chain's CDR3 is CASSLWVDQPQHF. For the CDR3, the DNA is TGTGCCAGCAGTTTATGGGTCGATCAGCCCCAGCATTTT.

This chain uses TRBV11-3 with TRBJ2-1; 7 nucleotides match TRBD2. V lost 7 bases and J lost 10; bases outside the gene matches: 10. The CDR3 contains 13 residues. Per the germline V gene, CDR1 is SGHNT and CDR2 is YENEEA. The CDR3 loop is CASTSKGRGEQFF. For the CDR3, the DNA is TGTGCCAGCACCTCGAAGGGGAGGGGCGAGCAGTTCTTC.

The V gene is TRBV12-3 or TRBV12-4, the J gene TRBJ2-7, with D perhaps matching TRBD2 (5 bases). Trimming took off 3 bases at V and 7 bases at J, with 16 bases between the two ends. This CDR3 spans 14 amino acids. The CDR3: CASSLQRMNHEQYF. For the CDR3, the DNA is TGTGCCAGCAGTTTGCAGCGGATGAATCATGAGCAGTACTTC.

In its sample, this clonotype was seen many times. The gene calls are TRBV7-9 and TRBJ1-6; 7 bases fit TRBD1. Trimming cost V 5 bases and J 6 bases; bases outside gene matches: 4. Germline V CDR1 and CDR2: SEHNR, FQNEAQ (reference sequence). The CDR3 has 14 amino acids. The CDR3 nucleotides are TGTGCCAGCAGCCTGGGACAGCTTAATTCACCCCTCCACTTT. It codes for CASSLGQLNSPLHF.

The chain links TRBV20-1 to TRBJ1-5; D remains unclear. Trimming took off 2 bases at V and 7 bases at J, with 12 bases between the two ends. CDR1 DFQATT and CDR2 SNEGSKA come from the germline V gene (reference sequence). There are 13 residues in the CDR3. The CDR3 sequence is CSARLPGGQPQHF. The DNA of the CDR3 is TGCAGTGCTAGACTCCCCGGAGGACAGCCCCAGCATTTT.

The chain couples TRBV7-2 to TRBJ2-5, with D perhaps being TRBD1 or TRBD2 (5 bases each). This CDR3 is 13 amino acids long. Trimming shortened V by 1 base and J by 7 bases, and 10 bases separated the two germline ends. Per germline, CDR1 SGHTA and CDR2 FQGNSA. CDR3 residues: CASSLGGSGTQYF. The CDR3 DNA is TGTGCCAGCAGCTTAGGGGGGTCTGGGACCCAGTACTTC.

V usage is TRBV20-1 and J usage is TRBJ2-5; D gene uncertain. With 2 bases removed from V and 3 bases from J, the gap between germline ends came to 7 bases. There are 12 residues in the CDR3. Germline CDR1 and CDR2: DFQATT and SNEGSKA (reference sequence). CDR3 sequence reads: CSARLSEETQYF. CDR3 bases: TGCAGTGCTAGATTGTCAGAAGAGACCCAGTACTTC.

The chain combines TRBV10-1 with TRBJ1-5; D is unclear. The germline CDR1 and CDR2 sequences are WNHNN and SYGVQD (reference sequence). V was clipped by 5 bases and J by 7 bases, with 21 bases between them. The CDR3 covers 16 residues. CDR3 amino acids: CASSSYNGRGGQPQHF. The CDR3 nucleotides read TGCGCCAGCAGTAGCTACAATGGGCGGGGTGGACAGCCCCAGCATTTT.

This sequence joins TRBV12-3 or TRBV12-4 and TRBJ1-6; D ambiguous. V was pared by 3 bases and J by 5 bases, with 2 bases between. This CDR3 has 12 amino acids. CDR3 sequence (DNA): TGTGCCAGCAGTTTTGATAATTCACCCCTCCACTTT. This encodes CASSFDNSPLHF.

The chain recombines TRBV7-2 with TRBJ2-5; D may match TRBD1 or TRBD2 (6 bases each). V was clipped by 4 bases and J by 5 bases, with 17 bases between them. Germline CDR1 reads SGHTA; CDR2 reads FQGNSA. The CDR3 has 15 residues. The CDR3 nucleotides are TGTGCCAGCAGCTCCCGAAGAGGGGGGTCTGAGACCCAGTACTTC. It yields the protein CASSSRRGGSETQYF. Looking up the rest from reference TRBV7-2 and TRBJ2-5 gives the full variable domain: GAGVSQSPSNKVTEKGKDVELRCDPISGHTALYWYRQSLGQGLEFLIYFQGNSAPDKSGLPSDRFSAERTGGSVSTLTIQRTQQEDSAVYLCASSSRRGGSETQYFGPGTRLLVL.

This clonotype was detected a few times. The chain employs TRBV7-2 and TRBJ2-1, with D perhaps being TRBD1 or TRBD2 (5 bases each). The germline V and J ends were trimmed by 0 bases and 1 base, with 10 bases remaining between them. Germline V CDR1 and CDR2: SGHTA, FQGNSA. The CDR3 has 16 amino acids. Written as DNA, the CDR3 is TGTGCCAGCAGCTTAGCGGTCGGGGCGTCCTACAATGAGCAGTTCTTC. It specifies CASSLAVGASYNEQFF.

The rearrangement links TRBV19 to TRBJ2-7; the D gene is possibly TRBD2 (6 bases). The ends were cut back, 9 bases at V and 3 bases at J, with 12 bases in the middle. Germline CDR1 is LNHDA and CDR2 is SQIVND (reference sequence). This CDR3 contains 12 residues. CDR3 protein: CASRDFNYEQYF. CDR3 coding DNA: TGTGCCAGCCGGGACTTCAACTACGAGCAGTACTTC.

This clonotype was recorded many times. The CDR3 nucleotides are TGTGCCAGCAGTTTGAACAGGGGGATTAAGACCCAGTACTTC. Translated, it gives CASSLNRGIKTQYF. J is TRBJ2-5 and V is TRBV12-3 or TRBV12-4; 8 bases align to TRBD1. This CDR3 spans 14 amino acids. After removal of 3 bases from V and 6 bases from J, the junction contained 6 bases not matched to a gene.

The chain carries TRBV27 and TRBJ1-5, with 7 bases identical to TRBD1. The germline V gene encodes CDR1 MNHEY and CDR2 SMNVEV (reference sequence). J lost 2 bases, V lost 8 bases, and 6 bases had no gene match. The CDR3 is 14 residues long. The CDR3 is CASARQGGNQPQHF. The CDR3 nucleotides are TGTGCCAGCGCCCGACAGGGAGGCAATCAGCCCCAGCATTTT.